The sequence of this T cell receptor beta chain was determined in a study of long-term antiretroviral therapy in people with HIV. CDR1 and CDR2 (germline): SGHKS, YYEKEE (reference sequence). The CDR3 contains 16 residues. V was clipped by 1 base and J by 6 bases, with 19 bases between them. At survey level, the immunoSEQ assay was run in its v3.0 version. Generated by immunoSEQ multiplex PCR, the TCRdb table keeps only in-frame clones and is missing some. Among tens of thousands of clones listed, 75% to 85% were seen once. This clonotype was obtained from a woman in her thirties or forties with HIV. The rearrangement joins TRBV5-5 to TRBJ1-1; TRBD1 might be the D (5 bases). The sample was unsorted PBMCs, taken 0.5 years after starting antiretroviral therapy. The CDR3 loop is CASSLYFGTEDSEAFF. In DNA, the CDR3 is TGTGCCAGCAGCTTGTATTTTGGGACGGAAGATTCTGAAGCTTTCTTT.